The T cell receptor (beta chain) described here comes from a study of shared clonotypes between healthy human individuals. TCRdb keeps only in-frame clones here, not all; method: immunoSEQ multiplex PCR. The sample lists hundreds of thousands of clones; about three quarters were seen once. A word on this clone: The antigen remains undetermined.

Study-wide points: Around 4.7% was the fraction of naive CD4 clonotypes found shared across a few donors. The researchers took only blood, and tissue repertoires probably look different.

CDR1 LNHDA and CDR2 SQIVND come from the germline V gene (reference sequence). V shed 2 bases and J shed 7 bases, with 18 bases lying between them. The CDR3 runs to 16 residues. Sequencing was done on a sample of memory CD4+ T cells sorted from blood. Subset: CD45RA-negative fraction. The V call is TRBV19, the J call TRBJ2-4, with D possibly being TRBD2 (5 bases). The TCR originated in a woman aged 30 to 39 in good health. The CDR3 spells CASSISYLGVTNIQYF. In nucleotides, the CDR3 is TGTGCCAGTAGTATAAGTTACTTGGGAGTCACGAACATTCAGTACTTC.